Included here is one T cell receptor (beta chain) sequence, with context. What antigen it recognizes has not been identified. No base qualities exist here, and no much larger clone lies one base off it. This record comes from a study of CD8+ T cells in alopecia areata (dated by TCRdb to 2016 to 2019). A note on the overall study: Treated patients were enrolled in an open-label pilot trial of oral tofacitinib at 5 to 10 mg twice daily for moderate-to-severe alopecia areata. For the treated patients, the SALT score, which quantifies what percentage of scalp surface area is affected, served as the measure of disease severity. Scalp clonality was compared across normal scalp (n=4), patchy alopecia areata scalp (n=8), and alopecia totalis/universalis scalp (n=8). High-throughput TCRbeta sequencing was used to examine T cell clonal expansion in alopecia areata in both the C3H/HeJ mouse model and human patients. TCRbeta CDR3 regions were amplified by immunoSEQ multiplex PCR using 35 Vbeta forward and 13 Jbeta reverse primers. Biopsies were taken from tofacitinib-treated patients at baseline and at 4 and 24 weeks of treatment, and a later scalp biopsy was taken in several of the tofacitinib-treated patients. Tofacitinib was administered for 6 to 18 months, and 6 months of follow-up off drug were then conducted to assess delayed response and recurrence. In humans, TCRbeta sequencing was performed on scalp tissue and on sorted CD4+ and CD8+ peripheral blood T cells from healthy controls and from patients with patchy or totalis/universalis alopecia areata. RNA was obtained with the PAXgene miRNA kit for fixed scalp, the miRNeasy kit for PBMCs, and the RNeasy kit for mouse skin. Study-wide findings and limitations: Unlike mouse skin, where gammadelta T cells dominate, normal human skin contains resident alphabeta T cells that get sequenced too, which complicates analysis of the scalp TCR repertoire. Because the treated cohort was small and had only one nonresponder, larger studies are needed to examine links between baseline CD8+ expansion and response. Compared with normal scalp, lesional scalp had higher clonality and more expanded CD8+ clones, particularly in alopecia totalis/universalis, a pattern that suggests antigenic drive. Tofacitinib significantly decreased scalp clonality and the number of expanded CD8+ clones among the top 100 scalp clones. TCR sequences shared between patients were less clear than in mice, possibly partly because of HLA diversity in the patient population. During tofacitinib treatment, many expanded lesional clones stuck around in both scalp and blood, and this persistence may partly explain why relapse happens after treatment is stopped.

Libraries were constructed by the immunoSEQ multiplex PCR assay. To provide template for TCR sequencing, every sample had RNA extracted and reverse transcribed into cDNA. SuperScript III was used for first-strand cDNA synthesis, primed with a 2:1 mix of oligo-dT and random hexamers. A synthetic immune receptor repertoire was used to gauge amplification bias, and whatever bias remained was removed computationally. The study's processing was this. Raw reads were preprocessed to remove errors, and CDR3 was defined by IMGT conventions from the conserved cysteine to phenylalanine. Clonality was computed by normalizing Shannon entropy by log2 of the number of productive unique TCRs and subtracting the result from 1. Scalp TCRbeta sequences were cross-referenced with sorted blood CD4 and CD8 repertoires so that the CD4 or CD8 identity of scalp clones could be inferred. What TCRdb holds here is the immuneACCESS table cut down to in-frame rearrangements. Part of the clones is not present; checked against another copy, under half of the missing clones reflect an unresolved V gene, and the others are unexplained. The V and J calls and the clone size are those of that table, but D and trimming were determined from the DNA. This sample is represented by 90,000 or so clones; about 44% of them were singletons. The ten top clones hold less than 20% of the sample.

The time point label corresponds to: 24 weeks on oral tofacitinib. The treatment or condition label corresponds to: oral pan-JAK inhibitor, 5-10 mg twice daily. From alopecia areata patients, peripheral blood was collected along with lesional scalp punch biopsies. After PBMCs were isolated by density centrifugation and stained for CD3, CD4 and CD8, a FACSAria was used to sort CD4+ and CD8+ T cells. From the germline V gene, CDR1 is MGHRA and CDR2 is YSYEKL. V loses 1 base at its end and J loses 9 bases; junction bases beyond the gene matches: 3. From its cysteine to its phenylalanine, the CDR3 spans 14 amino acids. The only DNA kept is the CDR3, 42 bases in frame from the first base.

The sequence came from a human donor with alopecia areata. In this chain, TRBV4-1 is recombined with TRBJ2-1, and TRBD2 matches 10 of the central bases. The sample here was CD8+ T cells sorted from blood, taken at week 24, from a patient treated with tofacitinib. The nucleotide sequence is given as TGCGCCAGCAGCCAAGGGACTAGCGGTACTGAGCAGTTCTTC. Its protein product is CASSQGTSGTEQFF.